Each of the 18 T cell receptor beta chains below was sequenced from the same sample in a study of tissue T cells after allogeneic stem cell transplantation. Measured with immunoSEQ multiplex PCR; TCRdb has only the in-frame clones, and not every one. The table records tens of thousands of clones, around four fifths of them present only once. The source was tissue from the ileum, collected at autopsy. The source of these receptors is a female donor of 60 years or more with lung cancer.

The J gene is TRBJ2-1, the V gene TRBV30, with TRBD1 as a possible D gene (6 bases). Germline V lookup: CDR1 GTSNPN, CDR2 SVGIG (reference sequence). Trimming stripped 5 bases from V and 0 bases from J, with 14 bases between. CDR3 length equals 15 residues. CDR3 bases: TGTGCCTGGGGGGGCGGTCAGAGCTCCTACAATGAGCAGTTCTTC. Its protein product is CAWGGGQSSYNEQFF. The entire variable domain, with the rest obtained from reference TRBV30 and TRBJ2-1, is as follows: SQTIHQWPATLVQPVGSPLSLECTVEGTSNPNLYWYRQAAGRGLQLLFYSVGIGQISSEVPQNLSASRPQDRQFILSSKKLLLSDSGFYLCAWGGGQSSYNEQFFGPGTRLTVL.

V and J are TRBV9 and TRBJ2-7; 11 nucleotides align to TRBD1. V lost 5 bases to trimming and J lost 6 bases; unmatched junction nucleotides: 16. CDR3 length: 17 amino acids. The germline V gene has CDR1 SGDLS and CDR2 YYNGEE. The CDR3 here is CASSLTMMGQGDPEQYF. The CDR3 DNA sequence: TGTGCCAGCAGTCTTACAATGATGGGACAGGGGGATCCCGAGCAGTACTTC.

CDR3: CASSPAAGDTQYF. CDR3 bases: TGTGCCAGCTCACCTGCGGCTGGAGATACGCAGTATTTT. The chain uses TRBV18 and TRBJ2-3; D remains ambiguous. V was cut by 3 bases and J by 5 bases, with 9 bases left in between. Germline V gene lookup returns CDR1 KGHSH and CDR2 LQKENI. CDR3 length equals 13 residues.

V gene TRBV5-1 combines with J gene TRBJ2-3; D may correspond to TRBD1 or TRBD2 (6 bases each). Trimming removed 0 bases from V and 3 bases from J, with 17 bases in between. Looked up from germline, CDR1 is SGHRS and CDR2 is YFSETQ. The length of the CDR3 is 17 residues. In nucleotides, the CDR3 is TGCGCCAGCAGCTTGGGGTGGTCGGGGGCCGATACAGATACGCAGTATTTT. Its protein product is CASSLGWSGADTDTQYF.

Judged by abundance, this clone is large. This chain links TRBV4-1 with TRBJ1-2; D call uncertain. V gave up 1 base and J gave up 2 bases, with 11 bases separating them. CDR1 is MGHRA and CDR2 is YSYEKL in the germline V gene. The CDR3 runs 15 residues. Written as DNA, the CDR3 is TGCGCCAGCAGCCAAGGGCGGGGATCCAACTATGGCTACACCTTC. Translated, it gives CASSQGRGSNYGYTF.

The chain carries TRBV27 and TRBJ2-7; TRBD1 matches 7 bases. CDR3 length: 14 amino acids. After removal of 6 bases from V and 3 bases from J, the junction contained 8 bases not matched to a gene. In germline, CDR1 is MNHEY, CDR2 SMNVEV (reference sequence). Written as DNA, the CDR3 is TGTGCCAGCAGCGGCCTCGGGACAGACTACGAGCAGTACTTC. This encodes CASSGLGTDYEQYF.

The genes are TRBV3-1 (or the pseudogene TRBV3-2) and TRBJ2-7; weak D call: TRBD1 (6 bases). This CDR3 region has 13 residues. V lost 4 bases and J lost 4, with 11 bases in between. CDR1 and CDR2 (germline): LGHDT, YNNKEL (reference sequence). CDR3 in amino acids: CASSPRDNYEQYF. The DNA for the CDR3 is TGTGCCAGCAGCCCCCGGGACAATTACGAGCAGTACTTC.

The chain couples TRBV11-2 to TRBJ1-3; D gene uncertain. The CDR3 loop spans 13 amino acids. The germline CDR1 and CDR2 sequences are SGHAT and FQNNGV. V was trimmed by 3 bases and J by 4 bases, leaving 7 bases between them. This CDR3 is CASSFGGGNTIYF. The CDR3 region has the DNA TGTGCCAGCAGCTTTGGCGGGGGAAACACCATATATTTT.

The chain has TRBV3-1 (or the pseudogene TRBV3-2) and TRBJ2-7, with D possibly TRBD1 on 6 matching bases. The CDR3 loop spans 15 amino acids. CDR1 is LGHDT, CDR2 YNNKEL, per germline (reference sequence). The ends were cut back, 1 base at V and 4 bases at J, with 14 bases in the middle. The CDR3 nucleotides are TGTGCCAGCAGCCAAGTCCGCAGGGGTTGGTACGAGCAGTACTTC. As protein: CASSQVRRGWYEQYF.

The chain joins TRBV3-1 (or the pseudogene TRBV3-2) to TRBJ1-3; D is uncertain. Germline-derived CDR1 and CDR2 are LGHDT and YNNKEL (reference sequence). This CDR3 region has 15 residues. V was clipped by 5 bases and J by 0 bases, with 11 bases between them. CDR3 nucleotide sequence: TGTGCCAGCAGCGTAATACCGGCCTCTGGAAACACCATATATTTT. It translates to CASSVIPASGNTIYF.

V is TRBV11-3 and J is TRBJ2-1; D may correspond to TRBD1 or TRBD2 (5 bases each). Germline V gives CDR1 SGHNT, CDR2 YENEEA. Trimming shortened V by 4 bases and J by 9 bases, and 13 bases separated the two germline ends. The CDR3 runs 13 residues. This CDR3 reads CASSSRDGGEQFF. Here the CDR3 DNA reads TGTGCCAGCAGCTCCAGGGATGGAGGTGAGCAGTTCTTC.

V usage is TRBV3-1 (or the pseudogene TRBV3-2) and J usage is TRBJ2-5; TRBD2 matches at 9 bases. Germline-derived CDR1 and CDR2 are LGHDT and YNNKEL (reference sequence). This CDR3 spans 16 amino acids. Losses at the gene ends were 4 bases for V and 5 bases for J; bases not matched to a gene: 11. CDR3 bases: TGTGCCAGCAGCCCCGGGCTAGCGGGGAGGACGGAGACCCAGTACTTC. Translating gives CASSPGLAGRTETQYF.

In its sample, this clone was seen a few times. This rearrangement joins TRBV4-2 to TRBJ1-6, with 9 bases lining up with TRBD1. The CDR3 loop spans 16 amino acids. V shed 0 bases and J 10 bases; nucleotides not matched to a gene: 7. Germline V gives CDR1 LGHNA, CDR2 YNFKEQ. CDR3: CASSQELGTGFSPLHF. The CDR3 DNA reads TGTGCCAGCAGCCAAGAGTTGGGGACAGGGTTCTCACCCCTCCACTTT.

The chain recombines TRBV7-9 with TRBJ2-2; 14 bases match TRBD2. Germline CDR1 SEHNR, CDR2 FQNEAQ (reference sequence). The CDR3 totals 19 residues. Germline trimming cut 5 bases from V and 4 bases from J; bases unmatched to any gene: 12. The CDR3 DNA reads TGTGCCAGCAGCAGCCACGCCGGACTAGCGGGAGGTAGCACCGGGGAGCTGTTTTTT. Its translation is CASSSHAGLAGGSTGELFF.

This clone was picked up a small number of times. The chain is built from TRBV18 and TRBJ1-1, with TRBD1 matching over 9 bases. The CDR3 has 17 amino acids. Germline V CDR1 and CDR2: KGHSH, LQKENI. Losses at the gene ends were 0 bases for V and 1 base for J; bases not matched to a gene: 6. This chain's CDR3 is CASSPPKTGGWNTEAFF. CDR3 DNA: TGTGCCAGCTCACCACCTAAAACAGGGGGCTGGAACACTGAAGCTTTCTTT.

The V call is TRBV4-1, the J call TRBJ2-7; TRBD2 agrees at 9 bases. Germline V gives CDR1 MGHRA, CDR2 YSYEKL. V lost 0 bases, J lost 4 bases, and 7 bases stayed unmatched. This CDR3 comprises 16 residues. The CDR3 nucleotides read TGCGCCAGCAGCCAAGATTGGGGTAGCGGGAGATACGAGCAGTACTTC. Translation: CASSQDWGSGRYEQYF.

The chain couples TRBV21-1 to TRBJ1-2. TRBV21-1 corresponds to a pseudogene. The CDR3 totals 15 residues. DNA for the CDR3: TGTGCCAGCAGCAAAGCGGGACCAACTACCGATGGCTACACCTTC. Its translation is CASSKAGPTTDGYTF.

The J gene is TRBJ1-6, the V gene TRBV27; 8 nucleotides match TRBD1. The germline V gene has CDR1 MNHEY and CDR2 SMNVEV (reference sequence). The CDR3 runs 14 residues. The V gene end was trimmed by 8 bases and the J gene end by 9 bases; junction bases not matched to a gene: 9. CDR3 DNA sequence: TGTGCCAGCGGAGAACAGGGGGTTATTTCACCCCTCCACTTT. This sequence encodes CASGEQGVISPLHF.